The 13 T cell receptor beta chains presented below share a single source sample, sequenced in a study of T and B cells in COVID-19 patients. Blood genomic DNA input for TRB amplification was roughly 250-550 ng. TRB rearrangements were amplified by multiplex PCR with BIOMED2 TRB-A/B primers. Via MiXCR, TCRdb re-called the multiplex PCR reads, giving one row per CDR3 protein. The data contain 400 to 500 distinct CDR3 sequences, about 22% of them seen just once; the ten biggest clones take up roughly 30%. The source material was blood. Every receptor here comes from a human donor with active COVID-19.

In its sample, this clonotype is large. This chain connects TRBV6-5 to TRBJ2-3, with TRBD2 matching 8 bases. This CDR3 contains 14 residues. Germline V gene lookup returns CDR1 MNHEY and CDR2 SVGAGI. The V segment lost 10 bases and the J segment 1 base; nucleotides outside the gene matches: 7. CDR3 sequence reads: CATSGGARTDTQYF. DNA for the CDR3: TGTGCCACCTCCGGGGGGGCGCGCACAGATACGCAGTATTTT.

This clonotype is categorized as large. J is TRBJ1-1 and V is TRBV13; D is undetermined. Germline lookup yields CDR1 PRHDT and CDR2 FYEKMQ (reference sequence). Trimming stripped 5 bases from V and 0 bases from J, with 10 bases between. This CDR3 contains 14 residues. CDR3 sequence: CASSTWQLNTEAFF. The CDR3 DNA follows: TGTGCCAGCAGCACCTGGCAGTTGAACACTGAAGCTTTCTTT.

By share of the sample, this clonotype is hyperexpanded. The rearrangement links TRBV29-1 to TRBJ2-7, with D possibly being TRBD1 (8 bases). The CDR3 loop spans 14 amino acids. CDR1 and CDR2 (germline): SQVTM, ANQGSEA. V lost 6 bases to trimming and J lost 6 bases, with 21 bases between them. The CDR3 DNA follows: TGCAGCGTGTGTTTGGACAGGGAGGGTTGCGAGCAGTACTTC. Amino acid sequence: CSVCLDREGCEQYF.

This clonotype counts as large (0.1 to 1%). The V and J genes are TRBV12-3 or TRBV12-4 and TRBJ1-2, with D tentatively TRBD1 (5 bases). This CDR3 is built from 12 residues. V was clipped by 1 base and J by 6 bases, with 6 bases between them. The CDR3 loop reads CASSLGDHGYTF. The CDR3 DNA sequence: TGTGCCAGCAGTTTAGGGGACCATGGCTACACCTTC.

V and J are TRBV19 and TRBJ2-1; TRBD2 aligns across 11 bases. Germline CDR1 and CDR2: LNHDA and SQIVND (reference sequence). Trimming took 3 bases from V and 7 from J; bases not matched to a gene: 11. There are 17 residues in the CDR3. The CDR3 DNA is TGTGCCAGTAGTATCCGGGGGAGGCTAGCGGGGGGAAATGAGCAGTTCTTC. As protein: CASSIRGRLAGGNEQFF.

In its sample, this clonotype is large. The chain combines TRBV6-4 with TRBJ2-3; 10 bases fit TRBD2. In germline, CDR1 is MRHNA, CDR2 SNTAGT. After removal of 3 bases from V and 4 bases from J, the junction contained 7 bases not matched to a gene. The CDR3 covers 16 residues. Written as DNA, the CDR3 is TGTGCCAGCAGTGATATAAGGCTAGCGGGAGCAGATACGCAGTATTTT. Translation: CASSDIRLAGADTQYF.

This clonotype rates as large. The chain couples TRBV5-6 to TRBJ2-1; D perhaps matches TRBD2 (6 bases). This CDR3 contains 14 residues. CDR1 is SGHDT, CDR2 YYEEEE, per germline. With 0 bases removed from V and 6 bases from J, the gap between germline ends came to 10 bases. The CDR3 is CASSLGLASNEQFF. CDR3 DNA: TGTGCCAGCAGCTTGGGTCTAGCGAGCAATGAGCAGTTCTTC.

The chain carries TRBV7-3 and TRBJ2-3, with TRBD1 identical over 8 bases. In germline, CDR1 is SGHTA, CDR2 FQGTGA. Trimming removed 3 bases from V and 1 base from J; junction bases left unmatched: 0. CDR3 size: 14 residues. CDR3 protein: CASSLTGGTDTQYF. As DNA, the CDR3 is TGTGCCAGCAGCTTGACAGGGGGCACAGATACGCAGTATTTT. Combining the CDR3 with reference TRBV7-3 and TRBJ2-3 gives the whole variable domain GAGVSQTPSNKVTEKGKYVELRCDPISGHTALYWYRQSLGQGPEFLIYFQGTGAADDSGLPNDRFFAVRPEGSVSTLKIQRTERGDSAVYLCASSLTGGTDTQYFGPGTRLTVL.

This clonotype is categorized as hyperexpanded. V and J are TRBV5-6 and TRBJ2-1; the match to TRBD2 covers 10 bases. CDR1 is SGHDT and CDR2 is YYEEEE in the germline V gene. V shed 0 bases, J shed 6 bases, and the junction held 3 bases outside the gene matches. The CDR3 has 15 amino acids. The CDR3 spells CASSLGLAGGNEQFF. The CDR3 DNA is TGTGCCAGCAGCTTGGGACTAGCGGGTGGCAATGAGCAGTTCTTC.

This clonotype is large in the sample. For the CDR3, the DNA is TGTGCCAGCAGTTTAGGGGCGGAGTACCAAGAGACCCAGTACTTC. It specifies CASSLGAEYQETQYF. V gene TRBV27 combines with J gene TRBJ2-5, with D perhaps matching TRBD1 (5 bases). The CDR3 has 15 amino acids. Per the germline V gene, CDR1 is MNHEY and CDR2 is SMNVEV (reference sequence). V shed 2 bases and J shed 0 bases, with 10 bases lying between them.

This clonotype is classed as large (0.1 to 1%). The V call is TRBV5-4, the J call TRBJ2-6, with a tentative D call TRBD1 (5 bases). The CDR3 loop spans 17 amino acids. Trimming removed 4 bases at V and 1 base at J, with 15 bases between. Per germline, CDR1 SGHNT and CDR2 YYREEE (reference sequence). The CDR3, as DNA: TGTGCCAGCAGCCCCATTATACAGGAATCTGGGGCCAACGTCCTGACTTTC. This codes for CASSPIIQESGANVLTF.

This clonotype rates as medium-sized. CDR3 bases: TGTGCCAGCAGCTTAGTAGGCGAAAGGACAGGCTACGAGCAGTACTTC. It translates to CASSLVGERTGYEQYF. The chain recombines TRBV7-9 with TRBJ2-7; 7 bases align to TRBD1. After removal of 1 base from V and 3 bases from J, the junction contained 9 bases not matched to a gene. The CDR3 spans 16 residues. Germline assignment: CDR1 SEHNR and CDR2 FQNEAQ (reference sequence).

The chain is built from TRBV28 and TRBJ1-2, with D hard to call. From germline, CDR1 is MDHEN and CDR2 SYDVKM. Trimming pared 4 bases from V and 1 base from J, leaving 16 bases between. The CDR3 is made up of 16 amino acids. The chain's CDR3 is CASSWGIGLNNYGYTF. CDR3 bases: TGTGCCAGCAGTTGGGGTATAGGATTAAATAACTATGGCTACACCTTC.